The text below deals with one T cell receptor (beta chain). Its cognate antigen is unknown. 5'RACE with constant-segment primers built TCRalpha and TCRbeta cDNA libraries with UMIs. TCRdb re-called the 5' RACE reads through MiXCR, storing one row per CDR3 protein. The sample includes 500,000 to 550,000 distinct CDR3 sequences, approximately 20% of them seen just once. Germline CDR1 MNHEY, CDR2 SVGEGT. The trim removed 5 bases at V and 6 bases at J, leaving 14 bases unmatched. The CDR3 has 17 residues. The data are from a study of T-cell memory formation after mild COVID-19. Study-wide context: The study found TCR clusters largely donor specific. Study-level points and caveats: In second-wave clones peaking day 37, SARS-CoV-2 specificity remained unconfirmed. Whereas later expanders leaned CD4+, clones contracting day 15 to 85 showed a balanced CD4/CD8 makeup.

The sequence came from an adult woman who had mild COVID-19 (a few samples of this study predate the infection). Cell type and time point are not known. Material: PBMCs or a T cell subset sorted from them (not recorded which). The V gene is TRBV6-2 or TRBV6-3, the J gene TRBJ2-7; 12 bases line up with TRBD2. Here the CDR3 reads CASSPPTSGRIYREQYF. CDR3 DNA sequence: TGTGCCAGCAGTCCACCGACTAGCGGGAGAATTTACCGCGAGCAGTACTTC.